These 10 T cell receptor beta chains came from one sample sequenced in a study of blood T cell repertoires in COVID-19. Assay used: immunoSEQ multiplex PCR; TCRdb lists only in-frame clones, some missing. The repertoire holds about 250,000 clones, 80% to 90% seen once, with about 2.2% in the top ten. The sample consisted of PBMCs or T cells enriched from blood (not recorded which). The receptors come from a woman in her late teens or twenties who had recovered from COVID-19.

This sequence joins TRBV7-9 and TRBJ2-2; no definite D call. The germline CDR1 and CDR2 sequences are SEHNR and FQNEAQ (reference sequence). CDR3 length: 13 amino acids. Trimming removed 1 base at V and 6 bases at J, with 6 bases between. CDR3 nucleotides: TGTGCCAGCAGCTTAGGTGCGGCCGGGGAGCTGTTTTTT. It translates to CASSLGAAGELFF. Full variable domain (outside the CDR3, taken from reference TRBV7-9 and TRBJ2-2): DTGVSQNPRHKITKRGQNVTFRCDPISEHNRLYWYRQTLGQGPEFLTYFQNEAQLEKSRLLSDRFSAERPKGSFSTLEIQRTEQGDSAMYLCASSLGAAGELFFGEGSRLTVL.

The chain has TRBV19 and TRBJ2-2; 8 bases fit TRBD2. The CDR3 length is 15 residues. J lost 5 bases, V lost 5 bases, and 7 bases had no gene match. The germline V gene has CDR1 LNHDA and CDR2 SQIVND (reference sequence). The CDR3 here is CASSSAGGPTGELFF. In DNA, the CDR3 is TGTGCCAGTAGTTCCGCGGGGGGACCGACCGGGGAGCTGTTTTTT.

The chain has TRBV27 and TRBJ2-7; D might be TRBD1 (6 bases). CDR3 size: 13 residues. V lost 2 bases and J 4 bases, leaving 9 bases between the germline ends. Germline CDR1 reads MNHEY; CDR2 reads SMNVEV (reference sequence). The CDR3 nucleotides read TGTGCCAGCAGTTTAAGGCAGGGGTACGAGCAGTACTTC. Protein sequence: CASSLRQGYEQYF.

The chain uses TRBV10-3 and TRBJ1-6; 8 nucleotides align to TRBD1. Per the germline V gene, CDR1 is ENHRY and CDR2 is SYGVKD. J was trimmed by 7 bases and V by 6 bases; bases with no gene match: 2. This CDR3 has 13 residues. CDR3 loop: CAIRDRENSPLHF. In DNA form, the CDR3 reads TGTGCCATCAGGGACAGGGAGAATTCACCCCTCCACTTT.

This chain joins TRBV4-1 and TRBJ2-2, with TRBD1 identical over 9 bases. With V trimmed by 4 bases and J by 5 bases, 5 bases remained unmatched. The germline V gene encodes CDR1 MGHRA and CDR2 YSYEKL. The length of the CDR3 is 15 residues. The DNA for the CDR3 is TGCGCCAGCAGCCCCGGGACAGGGCGGACCGGGGAGCTGTTTTTT. The encoded protein is CASSPGTGRTGELFF.

The CDR3 DNA is TGTGCCAGCAGCCTCTTCGGGAGGCGGGGGATAATGCGGGAGCAGTACTTC. Translated, it gives CASSLFGRRGIMREQYF. The rearrangement joins TRBV28 to TRBJ2-7; 7 positions agree with TRBD2. Germline trimming cut 6 bases from V and 7 bases from J; bases unmatched to any gene: 21. There are 17 residues in the CDR3. The germline gives CDR1 MDHEN, CDR2 SYDVKM.

J is TRBJ1-1 and V is TRBV11-2, with 8 bases matching TRBD1. The length of the CDR3 is 13 residues. V shed 7 bases and J 7 bases; nucleotides not matched to a gene: 8. CDR1 and CDR2 (germline): SGHAT, FQNNGV. The CDR3 sequence is CASTRTGRREAFF. In nucleotides, the CDR3 is TGTGCCAGCACACGGACAGGGCGGCGTGAAGCTTTCTTT.

The chain has TRBV5-4 and TRBJ2-7; 9 positions agree with TRBD2. The CDR3 totals 14 residues. CDR1 is SGHNT, CDR2 YYREEE, per germline (reference sequence). V lost 0 bases to trimming and J lost 4 bases; unmatched junction nucleotides: 2. The CDR3 DNA follows: TGTGCCAGCAGCTTGGGACTAGCGGAGTACGAGCAGTACTTC. Translated: CASSLGLAEYEQYF.

The chain is built from TRBV27 and TRBJ1-6; 7 bases are shared with TRBD1. With 2 bases clipped from V and 7 bases from J, the junction kept 8 bases outside the gene matches. CDR1 and CDR2 (germline): MNHEY, SMNVEV (reference sequence). The CDR3 covers 16 residues. CDR3 sequence (DNA): TGTGCCAGCAGTTTAATAGGGGGCTCCGAGAATTCACCCCTCCACTTT. Its protein is CASSLIGGSENSPLHF.

The V and J genes are TRBV15 and TRBJ1-2; D ambiguous. Germline V CDR1 and CDR2: LNHNV, YYDKDF (reference sequence). V lost 1 base and J 8 bases, leaving 8 bases between the germline ends. The CDR3 length is 12 residues. CDR3 sequence reads: CATSRVDGGYTF. The CDR3 DNA sequence: TGTGCCACCAGCAGAGTCGACGGGGGCTACACCTTC.